The 8 T cell receptor beta chains below come from one sample, sequenced in a study of blood T cell repertoires in COVID-19. Assay: immunoSEQ multiplex PCR; the TCRdb copy retains only in-frame clones and omits some. Seen here are roughly 200,000 clones, roughly four fifths observed once, and the top ten hold around 4%. Material: peripheral blood. The receptor source for this set is a man aged 45 to 65 with active or convalescent COVID-19.

The V and J genes are TRBV9 and TRBJ1-2; maybe TRBD1 (6 bases). Germline V gene sequence: CDR1 SGDLS, CDR2 YYNGEE. The V and J ends lost 3 bases and 8 bases respectively, with 17 bases between them. This CDR3 has 14 amino acids. The CDR3, as DNA: TGTGCCAGCAGCGGAGACACAGGGTTGGGCGGCTACACCTTC. It translates to CASSGDTGLGGYTF.

The CDR3 here is CASSAGTGSHQPQHF. CDR3 coding DNA: TGTGCCAGCAGCGCGGGGACAGGGTCGCATCAGCCCCAGCATTTT. The chain couples TRBV5-6 to TRBJ1-5, with 9 bases identical to TRBD1. V was clipped by 4 bases and J by 5 bases; unmatched bases: 7. This CDR3 has 15 residues. The germline gives CDR1 SGHDT, CDR2 YYEEEE. The whole variable domain, remainder taken from reference TRBV5-6 and TRBJ1-5, is DAGVTQSPTHLIKTRGQQVTLRCSPKSGHDTVSWYQQALGQGPQFIFQYYEEEERQRGNFPDRFSGHQFPNYSSELNVNALLLGDSALYLCASSAGTGSHQPQHFGDGTRLSIL.

The rearrangement links TRBV6-1 to TRBJ1-2; 7 bases are shared with TRBD1. V lost 3 bases, J lost 2 bases, and 9 bases stayed unmatched. The V gene's germline CDR1 is MNHNS and CDR2 SASEGT. The CDR3 sequence is 16 residues long. This CDR3 is CASSDHNRGRNYGYTF. DNA for the CDR3: TGTGCCAGCAGTGACCACAACAGGGGACGGAACTATGGCTACACCTTC.

The gene calls are TRBV9 and TRBJ2-2; no firm D call. Germline CDR1 is SGDLS and CDR2 is YYNGEE. CDR3 size: 14 residues. Trimming cost V 0 bases and J 5 bases, with 8 bases left between them. CDR3 coding DNA: TGTGCCAGCAGCGTAGATGCGGCGACCGGGGAGCTGTTTTTT. It specifies CASSVDAATGELFF.

The chain recombines TRBV7-8 with TRBJ1-1; D is perhaps TRBD1 (5 bases). The CDR3 is made up of 13 amino acids. Germline CDR1 SGHVS, CDR2 FQNEAQ. Deletions cut 1 base from V and 4 bases from J, with 7 bases between. This CDR3 reads CASSLGGTTEAFF. Written as DNA, the CDR3 is TGTGCCAGCAGCTTAGGCGGGACCACTGAAGCTTTCTTT. The entire variable domain, with the rest obtained from reference TRBV7-8 and TRBJ1-1, is as follows: GAGVSQSPRYKVAKRGQDVALRCDPISGHVSLFWYQQALGQGPEFLTYFQNEAQLDKSGLPSDRFFAERPEGSVSTLKIQRTQQEDSAVYLCASSLGGTTEAFFGQGTRLTVV.

The CDR3 coding sequence is TGCGCCAGCAGCTTGCAGCCTGTCGGGGATACGCAGTATTTT. It translates to CASSLQPVGDTQYF. This rearrangement joins TRBV5-1 to TRBJ2-3; D uncertain. V was clipped by 1 base and J by 6 bases, with 12 bases between them. Germline CDR1 reads SGHRS; CDR2 reads YFSETQ. The CDR3 runs to 14 residues. The variable domain in full, completed from reference TRBV5-1 and TRBJ2-3, reads KAGVTQTPRYLIKTRGQQVTLSCSPISGHRSVSWYQQTPGQGLQFLFEYFSETQRNKGNFPGRFSGRQFSNSRSEMNVSTLELGDSALYLCASSLQPVGDTQYFGPGTRLTVL.

The V call is TRBV9, the J call TRBJ2-5; 7 nucleotides align to TRBD1. V lost 0 bases and J lost 2; bases outside the gene matches: 4. The CDR3 contains 15 residues. Germline CDR1 SGDLS, CDR2 YYNGEE. The CDR3 loop is CASSVEGRGQETQYF. The CDR3, as DNA: TGTGCCAGCAGCGTAGAGGGCAGGGGGCAAGAGACCCAGTACTTC.

The V call is TRBV19, the J call TRBJ1-1, with unresolved D. The germline V gene encodes CDR1 LNHDA and CDR2 SQIVND (reference sequence). The V gene lost 3 bases and the J gene lost 0 bases, with 5 bases spanning the gap. The CDR3 runs 13 residues. This CDR3 reads CASSIVMNTEAFF. The CDR3 DNA follows: TGTGCCAGTAGTATTGTAATGAACACTGAAGCTTTCTTT.